This T cell receptor beta chain was captured in a study of CD8 T cells in ankylosing spondylitis. The CDR3 length is 13 residues. V was clipped by 5 bases and J by 7 bases, with 18 bases between them. Germline V gene sequence: CDR1 DFQATT, CDR2 SNEGSKA (reference sequence). TCRdb processed the 5' RACE reads anew with MiXCR; each CDR3 protein has one entry. The sample has about 33,000 distinct CDR3 sequences; around 14% are singletons. On this clonotype itself: What it binds is not known.

Regarding the study as a whole: Ankylosing spondylitis blood appeared to carry a characteristic TCR beta motif of roughly 8 highly homologous variants. Disease-linked clones reportedly showed significant enrichment in matched ankylosing spondylitis synovial fluid. Peripheral blood samples showed relatively rare disease-linked clones, and these clones were CD8+.

The TCR was taken from a male donor with ankylosing spondylitis or in good health (not recorded which). The sample comprised blood. The V gene is TRBV20-1, the J gene TRBJ2-7; D is possibly TRBD1 or TRBD2 (6 bases each). CDR3 in DNA: TGCAGTGCTGAGGGGGGAGGATCTTTTGAGCAGTACTTC. It encodes CSAEGGGSFEQYF.